What follows are 8 T cell receptor beta chains derived from one specimen sequenced in a study of T cells in Graves' hyperthyroidism and ophthalmopathy. Amplification of TCR beta CDR3 regions was performed using RNA transcripts as template. The TCR CDR3 was amplified in a first-round RT-PCR using the HTBI primer set. MiXCR, applied by TCRdb to the multiplex PCR reads, yields one record per CDR3 protein. The sample lists hundreds of thousands of distinct CDR3 sequences; around 14% were seen once. Sequences were obtained from blood. These receptors all stem from a woman between 18 and 30 years old with Graves' hyperthyroidism.

This clonotype was found many times. The chain couples TRBV12-3 or TRBV12-4 to TRBJ1-2; D gene ambiguous. Trimming left V 5 bases short and J 4 bases short, with 11 bases between. The CDR3 is 13 amino acids. The CDR3 here is CASSPPSGYGYTF. CDR3 DNA: TGTGCCAGCAGTCCCCCTAGTGGCTATGGCTACACCTTC.

The chain combines TRBV29-1 with TRBJ2-1; 9 bases match TRBD1. V lost 6 bases and J lost 2; bases outside the gene matches: 5. The germline V gene encodes CDR1 SQVTM and CDR2 ANQGSEA. This CDR3 is built from 14 residues. The CDR3 bases are TGCAGCGTCCGGGACAGGGAGGCCTACAATGAGCAGTTCTTC. Its translation: CSVRDREAYNEQFF.

The V and J genes are TRBV4-1 and TRBJ2-7, with D perhaps TRBD2 (6 bases). CDR1 MGHRA and CDR2 YSYEKL come from the germline V gene. Trimming took 2 bases from V and 2 from J, leaving 13 bases between them. The CDR3 spans 15 residues. CDR3 residues: CASSQLRDSPYEQYF. The CDR3 nucleotides are TGCGCCAGCAGCCAACTTCGGGACTCGCCCTACGAGCAGTACTTC.

This clonotype appeared a few times. The rearrangement uses TRBV5-8 and TRBJ1-4; TRBD1 matches at 8 bases. This CDR3 is built from 15 residues. V was pared by 3 bases and J by 8 bases, with 9 bases of the junction left unmatched. The germline V gene encodes CDR1 SGHTS and CDR2 YDEGEE. For the CDR3, the DNA is TGTGCCAGCAGCTCCAACCAGGGGGCATGGGAAAAACTGTTTTTT. As protein: CASSSNQGAWEKLFF. The entire variable domain, with the rest obtained from reference TRBV5-8 and TRBJ1-4, is as follows: EAGVTQSPTHLIKTRGQQATLRCSPISGHTSVYWYQQALGLGLQFLLWYDEGEERNRGNFPPRFSGRQFPNYSSELNVNALELEDSALYLCASSSNQGAWEKLFFGSGTQLSVL.

Ten or more counts support this clonotype. The chain joins TRBV6-2 or TRBV6-3 to TRBJ2-5; D is possibly TRBD1 (7 bases). V dropped 6 bases and J dropped 5 bases, with 13 bases sitting between them. Germline V gene lookup returns CDR1 MNHEY and CDR2 SVGEGT. The CDR3 spans 13 residues. CDR3 in amino acids: CASREAGQETQYF. In nucleotides, the CDR3 is TGTGCCAGCAGAGAGGCGGGACAGGAGACCCAGTACTTC.

This clonotype was seen at least ten times. This chain joins TRBV4-1 and TRBJ2-1, with D perhaps matching TRBD1 (6 bases). The V end was cut by 1 base, the J end by 5 bases, with 12 bases between. Germline loops: CDR1 MGHRA, CDR2 YSYEKL. The CDR3 totals 15 residues. In nucleotides, the CDR3 is TGCGCCAGCAGCCAAGTCGGGACAAGAGACAATGAGCAGTTCTTC. Its translation is CASSQVGTRDNEQFF.

This clonotype was recorded many times. This sequence joins TRBV7-9 and TRBJ2-1, with TRBD2 matching over 7 bases. This CDR3 comprises 16 residues. Germline CDR1 reads SEHNR; CDR2 reads FQNEAQ (reference sequence). With 6 bases clipped from V and 7 bases from J, the junction kept 15 bases outside the gene matches. The CDR3 protein is CASSSYSGGGLNEQFF. CDR3 nucleotides: TGTGCCAGCAGTTCCTATTCGGGCGGGGGTCTGAATGAGCAGTTCTTC.

This clonotype has at least ten counts. V gene TRBV5-8 combines with J gene TRBJ1-5, with D possibly being TRBD1 (5 bases). The CDR3 is 14 residues long. Trimming cost V 4 bases and J 3 bases, with 11 bases left between them. Germline V CDR1 and CDR2: SGHTS, YDEGEE. The DNA for the CDR3 is TGTGCCAGCAGCAGCGGGACGGACAATCAGCCCCAGCATTTT. This translates into CASSSGTDNQPQHF.